The 10 T cell receptor beta chains presented below share a single source sample, sequenced in a study of T cell responses to AZD1222 COVID-19 vaccine. Data came from immunoSEQ multiplex PCR; TCRdb stores just in-frame clones and leaves some out. The data contain 180,000 or so clones, roughly 92% of them singletons. This material consisted of peripheral blood, taken on day 0 of AZD1222 vaccination. Receptor source: an adult in good health.

The chain combines TRBV11-3 with TRBJ2-3, with TRBD2 matching 11 bases. This CDR3 has 14 amino acids. Germline lookup yields CDR1 SGHNT and CDR2 YENEEA. V gave up 3 bases and J gave up 5 bases; unmatched junction bases: 1. For the CDR3, the DNA is TGTGCCAGCAGCTTGGGACTAGCGGTAGATACGCAGTATTTT. It specifies CASSLGLAVDTQYF.

V is TRBV19 and J is TRBJ2-1; no firm D call. This CDR3 contains 11 residues. V was trimmed by 4 bases and J by 4 bases, leaving 2 bases between them. The germline V gene encodes CDR1 LNHDA and CDR2 SQIVND (reference sequence). This chain's CDR3 is CASSTYNEQFF. CDR3 DNA sequence: TGTGCCAGTAGTACGTACAATGAGCAGTTCTTC.

CDR3 nucleotides: TGTGCCAGCAGCCTTACAGACTTTAAGTACACTGAAGCTTTCTTT. This gives the protein CASSLTDFKYTEAFF. The chain joins TRBV28 to TRBJ1-1, with D unclear. With 6 bases removed from V and 3 bases from J, the gap between germline ends came to 17 bases. The V gene's germline CDR1 is MDHEN and CDR2 SYDVKM. The CDR3 has 15 amino acids.

The V gene is TRBV28, the J gene TRBJ1-3; D ambiguous. Trimming removed 4 bases from V and 0 bases from J, with 7 bases in between. Germline V gene lookup returns CDR1 MDHEN and CDR2 SYDVKM. The CDR3 runs 14 residues. The CDR3 reads CASSSHTSGNTIYF. In nucleotides, the CDR3 is TGTGCCAGCAGTTCCCACACCTCTGGAAACACCATATATTTT.

The chain combines TRBV4-1 with TRBJ1-1, with D possibly matching TRBD1 (5 bases). Trimming left V 1 base short and J 7 bases short, with 13 bases between. This CDR3 has 14 amino acids. Germline lookup yields CDR1 MGHRA and CDR2 YSYEKL. This CDR3 is CASSQGLRGVEAFF. CDR3 coding DNA: TGCGCCAGCAGCCAAGGCCTCCGGGGGGTTGAAGCTTTCTTT.

Only one count was recorded for this clone. Here the CDR3 reads CSVTENTEAFF. In DNA form, the CDR3 reads TGCAGCGTCACGGAGAACACTGAAGCTTTCTTT. The gene calls are TRBV29-1 and TRBJ1-1; D is undetermined. Germline V CDR1 and CDR2: SQVTM, ANQGSEA. V was clipped by 6 bases and J by 1 base, with 6 bases between them. This CDR3 has 11 amino acids.

V and J are TRBV10-3 and TRBJ2-1, with a possible D match to TRBD2 (5 bases). V was pared by 3 bases and J by 10 bases, with 22 bases between. The CDR3 is 16 amino acids. CDR1 is ENHRY, CDR2 SYGVKD, per germline. CDR3 bases: TGTGCCATCAGTGAATACGCGGCGAGGGTGAGGAACGAGCAGTTCTTC. It encodes CAISEYAARVRNEQFF.

The CDR3 DNA reads TGTGCCAGCAGTCTCGGTGGGTCAGGGGAAAAACTGTTTTTT. Its protein is CASSLGGSGEKLFF. The rearrangement links TRBV28 to TRBJ1-4; a weak D match, TRBD1 (5 bases). V lost 5 bases to trimming and J lost 8 bases, with 15 bases between them. The CDR3 has 14 amino acids. In germline, CDR1 is MDHEN, CDR2 SYDVKM.

V and J are TRBV10-3 and TRBJ2-1; D is possibly TRBD1 (5 bases). The V end lost 3 bases, the J end lost 0 bases, and 9 bases lay between the germline ends. In germline, CDR1 is ENHRY, CDR2 SYGVKD. This CDR3 is 15 amino acids long. The CDR3 DNA is TGTGCCATCAGTGAACAGGCCAGCTCCTACAATGAGCAGTTCTTC. Encoded protein: CAISEQASSYNEQFF.

The rearrangement joins TRBV25-1 to TRBJ2-7; D is unresolved. V lost 3 bases and J 12 bases, leaving 12 bases between the germline ends. The CDR3 sequence is 11 residues long. CDR1 and CDR2 (germline): MGHDK, SYGVNS. This CDR3 is CASSDPPNWYF. The CDR3 DNA sequence: TGTGCCAGCAGTGATCCCCCCAACTGGTACTTC.